This T cell receptor (beta chain) was identified in a study of shared clonotypes between healthy human individuals. Comment on this clone: The antigen remains unidentified.

TCRdb's copy holds only in-frame clones and misses some; the assay was immunoSEQ multiplex PCR. The sample includes roughly 700,000 clones, over 65% of them seen just once. Whole-study findings and limits: Researchers found naive subsets generally carried larger estimated richness than memory subsets.

The V end was cut by 3 bases, the J end by 2 bases, with 10 bases between. The CDR3 length is 14 residues. CDR1 and CDR2 from the germline V gene are SGDLS and YYNGEE. Caucasian adults living in Nashville, Tennessee, provided all samples. The sequencing sample was made of memory CD4+ T cells sorted from blood. The subset denotes: CD45RA-negative fraction. This clonotype originated in a woman under 40 in good health. The chain recombines TRBV9 with TRBJ2-3; D is unresolved. In DNA form, the CDR3 reads TGTGCCAGCAGCGGCAGAGGATACACAGATACGCAGTATTTT. It is translated as CASSGRGYTDTQYF.